One T cell receptor beta chain is described in this entry. Antigen: not known. The data stem from a study of T cells after yellow fever vaccination. Study overall: With SMART-Seq v4 Ultra Low Input, the fractions containing low cell numbers were prepared.

TCRdb re-called the 5' RACE reads through MiXCR, storing one row per CDR3 protein. This table holds hundreds of thousands of distinct CDR3 sequences, around 20% found once. Study-level results: Once the booster was given, most primary-vaccination clones reappeared, at about 96% for CD4 and roughly 91% for CD8.

CDR1 LGHNA and CDR2 YSLEER come from the germline V gene. The length of the CDR3 is 16 residues. Trimming removed 1 base at V and 8 bases at J, with 15 bases between. The rearrangement uses TRBV4-3 and TRBJ1-6, with no clear D. Sequences were derived from PBMCs, sampled before the yellow fever booster vaccination. The sequence came from a man aged 18 to 29 who received the YFV17D yellow fever vaccine. This CDR3 is CASSQVMLRNDSPLHF. DNA for the CDR3: TGCGCCAGCAGCCAAGTTATGCTCAGGAATGATTCACCCCTCCACTTT.